This T cell receptor (beta chain) was documented in a study of blood T cell repertoires in COVID-19. The CDR3 is made up of 16 amino acids. V lost 5 bases and J 5 bases, leaving 22 bases between the germline ends. The germline V gene has CDR1 LNHNV and CDR2 YYDKDF (reference sequence). Clones were read by immunoSEQ multiplex PCR, and TCRdb kept only the in-frame ones, dropping some. Here the sample spans about 110,000 clones, around 80% being singletons. The receptor's source is a man older than 75 with COVID-19, enrolled during active disease. This sequence joins TRBV15 and TRBJ2-7, with D tentatively TRBD2 (6 bases). The source material was peripheral blood. The CDR3 is CATSYLPKGTGDEQYF. The CDR3 region has the DNA TGTGCCACCAGCTACCTCCCCAAGGGGACTGGCGACGAGCAGTACTTC.